This section outlines one T cell receptor beta chain sequence together with its context. Its cognate antigen is unknown. A junction end diverges from the germline sequence, so it may reflect a read error. Three rounds of nested PCR, following a modified ARM-PCR protocol, produced the TCRbeta library. TCRdb fed the multiplex PCR reads into MiXCR, producing one record per CDR3 protein. Here the sample spans about 110,000 distinct CDR3 sequences, over 70% being singletons. This record comes from a study of tumor and adjacent non-tumor tissue in lung cancer. The CDR3 runs 16 residues. Per germline, CDR1 LGHNA and CDR2 YNFKEQ. The template was RNA from unsorted bulk tissue. Notes on the study in general: Normal lung showed higher cumulative top 100 clone frequency than tumor.

Sequencing was performed on lung tumor tissue. The clonotype comes from a man between 65 and 80 years old with non-small cell lung cancer. The chain links TRBV4-2 to TRBJ2-1; 7 bases line up with TRBD2. The CDR3 nucleotides read TGTGCCAGCAGCGAAGATCCCGGGCTAGCGGTTGGAGAGCAGTTATTC. This gives the protein CASSEDPGLAVGEQLF.